The 24 T cell receptor beta chains below all came from one sample that was sequenced in a study of cytomegalovirus exposure and HLA in healthy donors. Primers included in the PCR were 60 Vbeta and 13 Jbeta primers. This table comes from immunoSEQ multiplex PCR, and its TCRdb copy is limited to in-frame clones, with some not included. There are approximately 150,000 clones in the sample; 70% to 85% occur only once, and roughly 3.6% lies in the top ten. The sequenced material came from PBMCs. Receptors originate from a man in his thirties or forties in good health and CMV-seropositive.

This rearrangement joins TRBV6-1 to TRBJ2-5; D is unclear. Germline V gene lookup returns CDR1 MNHNS and CDR2 SASEGT. CDR3 length equals 12 residues. Trimming took off 7 bases at V and 5 bases at J, with 11 bases between the two ends. The CDR3 coding sequence is TGTGCCAGCATCCGGTCGGAGGAGACCCAGTACTTC. It yields the protein CASIRSEETQYF.

The V and J genes are TRBV5-1 and TRBJ2-1; 14 nucleotides match TRBD2. Germline V gene lookup returns CDR1 SGHRS and CDR2 YFSETQ. The CDR3 covers 16 residues. Germline trimming cut 4 bases from V and 5 bases from J; bases unmatched to any gene: 5. DNA for the CDR3: TGCGCCAGCAGCCCGCGGACTAGCGGGGGGAACAATGAGCAGTTCTTC. Translation: CASSPRTSGGNNEQFF.

The chain links TRBV5-6 to TRBJ1-5, with D perhaps TRBD1 (6 bases). Germline V lookup: CDR1 SGHDT, CDR2 YYEEEE. V gave up 2 bases and J gave up 5 bases, with 23 bases separating them. The CDR3 covers 18 residues. Here the CDR3 reads CASSLTGGARLSDQPQHF. CDR3 nucleotides: TGTGCCAGCAGCTTAACTGGGGGGGCGCGACTCTCGGATCAGCCCCAGCATTTT.

The chain is built from TRBV2 and TRBJ2-7; D is possibly TRBD1 (5 bases). Per the germline V gene, CDR1 is SNHLY and CDR2 is FYNNEI. CDR3 length: 14 residues. The V and J ends lost 3 bases and 2 bases respectively, with 11 bases between them. The CDR3: CASSETSRAYEQYF. CDR3 DNA: TGTGCCAGCAGTGAGACGAGCAGGGCCTACGAGCAGTACTTC.

This chain uses TRBV11-2 with TRBJ2-1; D is unclear. Trimming took off 0 bases at V and 8 bases at J, with 11 bases between the two ends. The CDR3 is 14 residues long. In germline, CDR1 is SGHAT, CDR2 FQNNGV. The CDR3 reads CASSLEAGVHEQFF. The CDR3 DNA reads as TGTGCCAGCAGCTTAGAGGCTGGAGTCCATGAGCAGTTCTTC.

CDR3 in amino acids: CASSGTRETQYF. CDR3 nucleotides: TGTGCCAGCAGCGGGACTAGAGAGACCCAGTACTTC. The rearrangement links TRBV11-2 to TRBJ2-5; 8 bases are shared with TRBD2. Per the germline V gene, CDR1 is SGHAT and CDR2 is FQNNGV. The CDR3 length is 12 residues. The ends lost 5 bases at V and 4 bases at J; junction bases unmatched: 0.

The rearrangement links TRBV30 to TRBJ2-2, with a weak D call TRBD2 (6 bases). The germline V gene encodes CDR1 GTSNPN and CDR2 SVGIG (reference sequence). Deletions cut 0 bases from V and 7 bases from J, with 18 bases between. CDR3 length equals 16 residues. Written as DNA, the CDR3 is TGTGCCTGGAGTGTGTGGGACCCTACGGAGGGCGGGGAGCTGTTTTTT. This sequence encodes CAWSVWDPTEGGELFF.

The chain links TRBV6-1 to TRBJ2-5; D might be TRBD2 (5 bases). V was clipped by 3 bases and J by 4 bases, with 6 bases between them. The CDR3 is made up of 12 amino acids. Germline V CDR1 and CDR2: MNHNS, SASEGT. In nucleotides, the CDR3 is TGTGCCAGCAGTGACGCGGGAGAGACCCAGTACTTC. This translates into CASSDAGETQYF.

V and J are TRBV29-1 and TRBJ2-3, with 7 bases aligning to TRBD1. In germline, CDR1 is SQVTM, CDR2 ANQGSEA. The CDR3 runs to 12 residues. J lost 11 bases, V lost 3 bases, and 8 bases had no gene match. CDR3 in amino acids: CSVDRDSSEQYF. In nucleotides, the CDR3 is TGCAGCGTTGATAGGGACAGTTCGGAGCAGTATTTT.

The chain has TRBV6-1 and TRBJ1-6; 7 bases are a match to TRBD1. The germline gives CDR1 MNHNS, CDR2 SASEGT. V trimming: 3 bases; J trimming: 6 bases; junction bases outside the gene matches: 5. This CDR3 region has 15 residues. The CDR3 reads CASSDGRGFNSPLHF. CDR3 DNA: TGTGCCAGCAGTGATGGCAGGGGGTTTAATTCACCCCTCCACTTT.

The CDR3 nucleotides read TGTGCCAGCAGTTCCGGGTCTTTCTATGGCTACACCTTC. It yields the protein CASSSGSFYGYTF. This chain connects TRBV6-5 to TRBJ1-2; D is ambiguous. This CDR3 spans 13 amino acids. The germline V gene has CDR1 MNHEY and CDR2 SVGAGI. The V gene lost 4 bases and the J gene lost 4 bases, with 10 bases spanning the gap.

This chain links TRBV27 with TRBJ1-5, with TRBD1 matching over 10 bases. V shed 5 bases, J shed 4 bases, and the junction held 5 bases outside the gene matches. The CDR3 totals 15 residues. Germline lookup yields CDR1 MNHEY and CDR2 SMNVEV (reference sequence). The CDR3 nucleotides read TGTGCCAGCAGTATGGACAGGGGGTCGAATCAGCCCCAGCATTTT. Its translation is CASSMDRGSNQPQHF.

This clone was counted a single time. This rearrangement joins TRBV13 to TRBJ2-3; TRBD1 is a possible D gene (6 bases). Germline CDR1 and CDR2: PRHDT and FYEKMQ (reference sequence). Trimming took 7 bases from V and 2 from J, leaving 13 bases between them. This CDR3 is built from 14 residues. CDR3 in amino acids: CASTPTGNTDTQYF. CDR3 DNA: TGTGCCAGCACCCCTACAGGGAACACAGATACGCAGTATTTT.

The rearrangement links TRBV11-2 to TRBJ2-7; 9 bases match TRBD1. The trim removed 1 base at V and 6 bases at J, leaving 4 bases unmatched. In germline, CDR1 is SGHAT, CDR2 FQNNGV. The CDR3 has 14 amino acids. The CDR3 sequence is CASSLVGQGSEQYF. The CDR3 nucleotides are TGTGCCAGCAGCTTAGTTGGACAGGGGAGCGAGCAGTACTTC.

This clone was seen once. The V gene is TRBV11-2, the J gene TRBJ1-1, with D tentatively TRBD1 (6 bases). CDR1 and CDR2 from the germline V gene are SGHAT and FQNNGV. With 7 bases removed from V and 0 bases from J, the gap between germline ends came to 15 bases. This CDR3 spans 15 amino acids. This CDR3 reads CASTKAGQMNTEAFF. CDR3 in DNA: TGTGCCAGCACTAAAGCAGGACAGATGAACACTGAAGCTTTCTTT. The full variable domain, with the rest looked up from reference TRBV11-2 and TRBJ1-1, is EAGVAQSPRYKIIEKRQSVAFWCNPISGHATLYWYQQILGQGPKLLIQFQNNGVVDDSQLPKDRFSAERLKGVDSTLKIQPAKLEDSAVYLCASTKAGQMNTEAFFGQGTRLTVV.

The gene calls are TRBV11-2 and TRBJ2-3, with 9 nucleotides matching TRBD2. The ends lost 2 bases at V and 0 bases at J; junction bases unmatched: 3. The CDR3 extends over 16 amino acids. Germline V gene sequence: CDR1 SGHAT, CDR2 FQNNGV. CDR3 coding DNA: TGTGCCAGCAGCTTAATCAGCGGGGGGAGCACAGATACGCAGTATTTT. Its translation is CASSLISGGSTDTQYF.

The chain has TRBV4-1 and TRBJ2-7, with 12 bases aligning to TRBD2. The V gene end was trimmed by 1 base and the J gene end by 4 bases; junction bases not matched to a gene: 2. Germline CDR1 is MGHRA and CDR2 is YSYEKL. CDR3 length: 15 residues. CDR3 DNA sequence: TGCGCCAGCAGCCAAGCTCTAGCGGGGGGGTACGAGCAGTACTTC. Translated: CASSQALAGGYEQYF.

This chain connects TRBV29-1 to TRBJ2-5; D perhaps matches TRBD2 (5 bases). The J call may be in error: the DNA end matches TRBJ2-7 better. The length of the CDR3 is 12 residues. In germline, CDR1 is SQVTM, CDR2 ANQGSEA. The CDR3 protein is CSVEEVSYEQYF. Here the CDR3 DNA reads TGCAGCGTTGAGGAGGTCTCCTACGAGCAGTACTTC.

This sequence joins TRBV28 and TRBJ1-1, with D hard to call. The CDR3 covers 15 residues. Germline V gene lookup returns CDR1 MDHEN and CDR2 SYDVKM. V dropped 2 bases and J dropped 4 bases, with 14 bases sitting between them. Here the CDR3 reads CASSLPSVTGTEAFF. In DNA, the CDR3 is TGTGCCAGCAGTTTACCGTCGGTCACTGGCACTGAAGCTTTCTTT.

This clone was seen only once. The chain has TRBV19 and TRBJ1-6; D is unclear. The CDR3 covers 14 residues. Germline CDR1 reads LNHDA; CDR2 reads SQIVND (reference sequence). Trimming stripped 3 bases from V and 5 bases from J, with 8 bases between. The CDR3 sequence: CASSMRGDNSPLHF. The CDR3 bases are TGTGCCAGTAGTATGCGCGGGGATAATTCACCCCTCCACTTT.

In this sample, this clone turned up once. The chain links TRBV11-2 to TRBJ1-1, with TRBD1 as a possible D gene (5 bases). CDR3 size: 13 residues. V lost 4 bases to trimming and J lost 5 bases, with 11 bases between them. Germline V gene lookup returns CDR1 SGHAT and CDR2 FQNNGV. CDR3 bases: TGTGCCAGCAGCTCGACAGACCAGACTGAAGCTTTCTTT. This sequence encodes CASSSTDQTEAFF.

The chain combines TRBV30 with TRBJ2-3, with TRBD2 identical over 10 bases. CDR1 and CDR2 from the germline V gene are GTSNPN and SVGIG (reference sequence). The CDR3 is 17 residues long. Trimming cost V 2 bases and J 4 bases; bases outside gene matches: 12. CDR3 protein: CAWSSGASGGFSDTQYF. DNA of the CDR3: TGTGCCTGGAGTTCGGGGGCTAGCGGGGGATTTTCAGATACGCAGTATTTT. The full variable domain, with the rest looked up from reference TRBV30 and TRBJ2-3, is SQTIHQWPATLVQPVGSPLSLECTVEGTSNPNLYWYRQAAGRGLQLLFYSVGIGQISSEVPQNLSASRPQDRQFILSSKKLLLSDSGFYLCAWSSGASGGFSDTQYFGPGTRLTVL.

The chain uses TRBV10-3 and TRBJ2-7, with TRBD1 matching 9 bases. Germline CDR1 and CDR2: ENHRY and SYGVKD. This CDR3 is built from 13 residues. V was pared by 10 bases and J by 1 base, with 5 bases of the junction left unmatched. CDR3 residues: CATRTGESYEQYF. The CDR3 DNA is TGTGCCACCAGGACAGGGGAATCCTACGAGCAGTACTTC.

The CDR3: CASSHGTGGSYGYTF. The CDR3, as DNA: TGCGCCAGCAGCCATGGGACAGGGGGAAGCTATGGCTACACCTTC. The chain joins TRBV4-1 to TRBJ1-2, with TRBD1 matching over 11 bases. From germline, CDR1 is MGHRA and CDR2 YSYEKL. The CDR3 consists of 15 residues. With V trimmed by 3 bases and J by 4 bases, 4 bases remained unmatched.